The 8 T cell receptor beta chains given below trace back to one sample, sequenced in a study of blood T cell repertoires in COVID-19. Only in-frame clones appear in the TCRdb table, and some are missing; sequencing was by immunoSEQ multiplex PCR. Here the sample spans roughly 200,000 clones, nearly 90% being singletons. The sequenced sample was PBMCs or T cells enriched from blood (not recorded which). These receptors all stem from a woman in her 30s with acute COVID-19.

About this clone: This sample also contains other DNA sequences that code for the same CDR3. This sequence joins TRBV20-1 and TRBJ1-2; tentative D call: TRBD1 (5 bases). The CDR3 runs 11 residues. In germline, CDR1 is DFQATT, CDR2 SNEGSKA (reference sequence). V was shortened by 1 base and J by 8 bases, with 8 bases between the two germline ends. CDR3 in DNA: TGCAGTGCTAGAGGGCAGGGAGGCTACACCTTC. It specifies CSARGQGGYTF.

The chain couples TRBV2 to TRBJ1-5, with D unresolved. Deletions cut 2 bases from V and 6 bases from J, with 14 bases between. Looked up from germline, CDR1 is SNHLY and CDR2 is FYNNEI. The CDR3 loop spans 15 amino acids. In DNA form, the CDR3 reads TGTGCCAGCAGTGAAACGGGAATCGGGCTTCAGCCCCAGCATTTT. As protein: CASSETGIGLQPQHF.

This clone was seen once. The chain employs TRBV12-3 or TRBV12-4 and TRBJ2-3; D possibly corresponds to TRBD1 (6 bases). CDR3 length equals 13 residues. The V gene lost 5 bases and the J gene lost 5 bases, with 11 bases spanning the gap. DNA of the CDR3: TGTGCCAGCAGTACTAACAGGGAAGATACGCAGTATTTT. It codes for CASSTNREDTQYF.

The count of this clone is one. The V call is TRBV7-2, the J call TRBJ1-2, with D perhaps matching TRBD1 (5 bases). Deletions cut 0 bases from V and 7 bases from J, with 6 bases between. CDR1 is SGHTA, CDR2 FQGNSA, per germline. The CDR3 loop spans 12 amino acids. The CDR3 here is CASSLARGGYTF. CDR3 DNA: TGTGCCAGCAGCTTAGCAAGGGGTGGCTACACCTTC.

The rearrangement links TRBV6-1 to TRBJ2-1; possible D gene TRBD2, 6 bases. V was cut by 2 bases and J by 0 bases, with 8 bases left in between. The germline V gene encodes CDR1 MNHNS and CDR2 SASEGT. The CDR3 length is 15 residues. CDR3 amino acids: CASSELGGSYNEQFF. The CDR3 DNA reads as TGTGCCAGCAGTGAATTGGGGGGCTCCTACAATGAGCAGTTCTTC.

The chain is built from TRBV27 and TRBJ1-5; D gene uncertain. Germline V gives CDR1 MNHEY, CDR2 SMNVEV (reference sequence). Trimming pared 6 bases from V and 3 bases from J, leaving 12 bases between. This CDR3 is 14 amino acids long. The CDR3 DNA sequence: TGTGCCAGCAGAAAGGAACAGAACAATCAGCCCCAGCATTTT. Its protein is CASRKEQNNQPQHF.

Concerning this clone: It is unclear where the CDR3 begins or ends on the DNA, so no DNA is shown, and the CDR3 is as TCRdb lists it. The chain carries TRBV5-5 and TRBJ2-1; the table's D call of TRBD1 was not tested on the DNA. Per the germline V gene, CDR1 is SGHKS and CDR2 is YYEKEE (reference sequence). The CDR3 length equals 16 residues, ends included. This chain's CDR3 is CASSGWGTGAQSGEFF.

The rearrangement links TRBV18 to TRBJ2-6; D is unresolved. Germline assignment: CDR1 KGHSH and CDR2 LQKENI. The CDR3 is 15 residues long. Trimming left V 6 bases short and J 0 bases short, with 9 bases between. The CDR3 sequence: CASSRLGSGANVLTF. CDR3 coding DNA: TGTGCCAGCTCCCGCCTCGGCTCTGGGGCCAACGTCCTGACTTTC.